The clone carrying this T cell receptor beta chain was seen a single time. The CDR3 runs 14 residues. Germline CDR1 and CDR2: KGHSY and FQNENV. V lost 0 bases to trimming and J lost 4 bases; unmatched junction nucleotides: 2. This entry belongs to a study of T cell changes during pregnancy in multiple sclerosis. The assay was immunoSEQ multiplex PCR, and TCRdb's table has in-frame clones only and misses some. The profile shows approximately 40,000 clones, 90% to 97% of them singletons. V and J are TRBV16 and TRBJ1-2, with 7 bases that match TRBD1. Sequences were derived from peripheral blood, sampled in the second trimester of pregnancy. The TCR comes from a female donor with multiple sclerosis, enrolled in a pregnancy study. CDR3 sequence (DNA): TGTGCCAGCAGCCAATCAGGGGGCAGCTATGGCTACACCTTC. Protein: CASSQSGGSYGYTF.